This passage covers 8 T cell receptor beta chains from one sample sequenced in a study of cytomegalovirus exposure and HLA in healthy donors. Sequencing was performed with immunoSEQ multiplex PCR; in TCRdb, only in-frame clones are kept and a portion is missing. The table lists 50,000 to 65,000 clones, more than 70% of them singletons, with 7.5% to 9.5% in the top ten. Specimen: PBMCs. Source of these receptors: a woman aged 18-29 years in good health and CMV-seropositive.

The V and J genes are TRBV28 and TRBJ2-3; possible D gene TRBD2, 5 bases. Germline CDR1 MDHEN, CDR2 SYDVKM. V was clipped by 5 bases and J by 3 bases, with 9 bases between them. The CDR3 covers 13 residues. CDR3 amino acids: CASSIPGTDTQYF. Here the CDR3 DNA reads TGTGCCAGCAGTATCCCGGGGACAGATACGCAGTATTTT. Full variable domain (missing parts from reference TRBV28 and TRBJ2-3): DVKVTQSSRYLVKRTGEKVFLECVQDMDHENMFWYRQDPGLGLRLIYFSYDVKMKEKGDIPEGYSVSREKKERFSLILESASTNQTSMYLCASSIPGTDTQYFGPGTRLTVL.

The chain carries TRBV28 and TRBJ1-6, with 8 bases that match TRBD1. Germline trimming cut 7 bases from V and 4 bases from J; bases unmatched to any gene: 21. The CDR3 consists of 20 residues. Germline CDR1 reads MDHEN; CDR2 reads SYDVKM. For the CDR3, the DNA is TGTGCCAGCACCGCCGGCCGGAGGACAGGGAAGGACCGATATAATTCACCCCTCCACTTT. Translating it yields CASTAGRRTGKDRYNSPLHF.

The gene calls are TRBV6-1 and TRBJ1-1; D not certain. Trimming shortened V by 0 bases and J by 11 bases, and 10 bases separated the two germline ends. The germline CDR1 and CDR2 sequences are MNHNS and SASEGT. The CDR3 is 12 residues long. The chain's CDR3 is CASSEARGAAFF. Written as DNA, the CDR3 is TGTGCCAGCAGTGAAGCGCGGGGAGCGGCTTTCTTT.

A note on this clone: Other DNA sequences within the sample encode an identical CDR3. The chain carries TRBV15 and TRBJ1-6; D remains ambiguous. CDR1 LNHNV and CDR2 YYDKDF come from the germline V gene (reference sequence). Trimming shortened V by 0 bases and J by 7 bases, and 7 bases separated the two germline ends. CDR3 size: 14 residues. CDR3 sequence: CATSRDPGNSPLHF. As DNA, the CDR3 is TGTGCCACCAGCAGAGATCCGGGAAATTCACCCCTCCACTTT.

This clone was recorded once. The same CDR3 also results from other DNA sequences found in this sample. V is TRBV6-5 and J is TRBJ2-1, with D maybe TRBD1 (7 bases). This CDR3 comprises 12 residues. V shed 5 bases and J shed 7 bases, with 9 bases lying between them. Germline loops: CDR1 MNHEY, CDR2 SVGAGI. The CDR3 sequence is CASSPGGNEQFF. In DNA, the CDR3 is TGTGCCAGCAGTCCAGGGGGGAATGAGCAGTTCTTC.

This clone was counted once. This sequence joins TRBV6-1 and TRBJ2-2, with D uncertain. CDR3 length: 15 amino acids. In germline, CDR1 is MNHNS, CDR2 SASEGT. Trimming removed 2 bases at V and 4 bases at J, with 11 bases between. CDR3 sequence: CASSELVGATGELFF. The CDR3 DNA reads as TGTGCCAGCAGTGAATTAGTCGGAGCCACCGGGGAGCTGTTTTTT.

The chain is built from TRBV7-9 and TRBJ2-7; 7 bases fit TRBD2. CDR3 length: 18 residues. Germline V lookup: CDR1 SEHNR, CDR2 FQNEAQ (reference sequence). After removal of 0 bases from V and 0 bases from J, the junction contained 11 bases not matched to a gene. The CDR3 nucleotides are TGTGCCAGCAGCTTAGCGCGGGTCACTAGCGCGAGCTCCTACGAGCAGTACTTC. Its translation is CASSLARVTSASSYEQYF.

The chain uses TRBV2 and TRBJ2-5; TRBD2 agrees at 9 bases. CDR3 size: 17 residues. The ends lost 1 base at V and 5 bases at J; junction bases unmatched: 11. The germline V gene has CDR1 SNHLY and CDR2 FYNNEI. This CDR3 is CASSEGGGGAGVETQYF. CDR3 sequence (DNA): TGTGCCAGCAGTGAAGGTGGCGGGGGGGCCGGTGTGGAGACCCAGTACTTC.